These T cell receptor beta chains were read from a single sample in a study of identical twins. Each CDR3 protein is one row after TCRdb ran MiXCR on the 5' RACE reads. The table includes roughly 280,000 distinct CDR3 sequences, more than 8% detected once. The sample was also linked to a second study, of yellow fever vaccine responses in identical twins.

Input material: CD8+ T cells sorted from blood. The source is a woman aged 18-35 years in good health. Each CDR3 is given with its conserved first and last residue. A D gene is named only where the DNA matches it firmly. Not every row has a clone size; where given, it reads once, few, many or a size class.

TGTGCCAGCAGCTTGGCGGCATACGAGCAGTACTTC	CASSLAAYEQYF	TRBV5-6	TRBJ2-7	-	-
TGTGCCAGCAGCTTAGATCCGGGACATGGATATGGCTACACCTTC	CASSLDPGHGYGYTF	TRBV11-2	TRBJ1-2	-	many
TGTGCCAGCAGTCAAGATACAGGGTCCGCTAACTATGGCTACACCTTC	CASSQDTGSANYGYTF	TRBV6-4	TRBJ1-2	-	many
TGCGCCAGCAGCCAAGATCGGGCGGGTCCCGAGCAGTTCTTC	CASSQDRAGPEQFF	TRBV4-3	TRBJ2-1	-	-
TGCGCCAGCAGCTTGGTAGGTAGCGGGGTCGCCTACGAGCAGTACTTC	CASSLVGSGVAYEQYF	TRBV5-1	TRBJ2-7	TRBD2	few
TGTGCCAGCAGCCTGGGGACAAATCCCTACGAGCAGTACTTC	CASSLGTNPYEQYF	TRBV7-9	TRBJ2-7	-	many
TGTGCCAGCAGTTCCGGGCCGGGTCGGGACATAAACACAGATACGCAGTATTTT	CASSSGPGRDINTDTQYF	TRBV27	TRBJ2-3	-	-
TGTGCCAGCAGCTTGGCGGGGGGTCTAGGAGAGACCCAGTACTTC	CASSLAGGLGETQYF	TRBV5-8	TRBJ2-5	TRBD2	many
TGCAGTGCGTACCACGTTCTAGCGGGCCCATACAATGAGCAGTTCTTC	CSAYHVLAGPYNEQFF	TRBV20-1	TRBJ2-1	TRBD2	-
TGCAGTGCTAGGGTCATTGAGGGCTACACCTTC	CSARVIEGYTF	TRBV20-1	TRBJ1-2	-	many
TGCGCCAGCAGCTGGACTAGCGGGGACAATGAGCAGTTCTTC	CASSWTSGDNEQFF	TRBV5-1	TRBJ2-1	TRBD2	many
TGTGCCAGCAGCGGAACGGACAGGGGTAAATTCTACAATGAGCAGTTCTTC	CASSGTDRGKFYNEQFF	TRBV5-6	TRBJ2-1	TRBD1	many
TGCAGCGTTGAGTCTTGGGACTCGGCAGATACGCAGTATTTT	CSVESWDSADTQYF	TRBV29-1	TRBJ2-3	-	many
TGTGCCAGCAGCTTTGGGACAGGGGGCGCCGAGCAGTACTTC	CASSFGTGGAEQYF	TRBV5-4	TRBJ2-7	TRBD1	-
TGTGCCAGCAGACTAGGGGGGATTGAAGCTTTCTTT	CASRLGGIEAFF	TRBV12-3/TRBV12-4	TRBJ1-1	-	many
TGTGCCAGCAGCGCCGTGAACAGGGAATACTACAATGAGCAGTTCTTC	CASSAVNREYYNEQFF	TRBV9	TRBJ2-1	-	few
TGCAGCGTTGAACCGGTCGAGAACACTGAAGCTTTCTTT	CSVEPVENTEAFF	TRBV29-1	TRBJ1-1	-	-
TGTGCCAGCAGCTCACCCGCCGCTCCCGAGCAGTTCTTC	CASSSPAAPEQFF	TRBV7-9	TRBJ2-1	-	-
TGTGCCAGTCTGACTAGTCACTCCTACGAGCAGTACTTC	CASLTSHSYEQYF	TRBV2	TRBJ2-7	-	many
TGTGCCAGCGCAGTGACGGAGTTCGAGAATTCACCCCTCCACTTT	CASAVTEFENSPLHF	TRBV6-2/TRBV6-3	TRBJ1-6	-	many
TGCAGTGCCACCCGAAGGGACAGAATCTCCTACGAGCAGTACTTC	CSATRRDRISYEQYF	TRBV20-1	TRBJ2-7	TRBD1	few
TGTGCCAGCAGTGGCAAAGGGCATCAGCCCCAGCATTTT	CASSGKGHQPQHF	TRBV6-1	TRBJ1-5	-	many
TGTGCCAGCAGCTTAGCGGACAGCTACGAGCAGTACTTC	CASSLADSYEQYF	TRBV7-9	TRBJ2-7	-	many
TGTGCCAGCAGTTACCCGCAGCGGTACCAAGAGACCCAGTACTTC	CASSYPQRYQETQYF	TRBV6-2/TRBV6-3	TRBJ2-5	-	few
TGTGCCAGCAGCCAAGAATCAGGGGGCAAGTCATCCTACGAGCAGTACTTC	CASSQESGGKSSYEQYF	TRBV3-1	TRBJ2-7	TRBD1	-
TGTGCCAGCAGCTTTGAGGGTCTTGGGCGTGGGGTAAGGTACGAGCAGTACTTC	CASSFEGLGRGVRYEQYF	TRBV11-1	TRBJ2-7	-	few
TGCGCCAGCAGCCAAGAGCCCGGGACTAGCGGGAGGTATAGTGAGCAGTTCTTC	CASSQEPGTSGRYSEQFF	TRBV4-3	TRBJ2-1	TRBD2	many
TGTGCCAGCAGCTCACTCAACACGGATCCCTACGAGCAGTACTTC	CASSSLNTDPYEQYF	TRBV6-2/TRBV6-3	TRBJ2-7	-	few
TGTGCCATCAGTGATGGGAGAGGAGGGAATGAGCAGTTCTTC	CAISDGRGGNEQFF	TRBV10-3	TRBJ2-1	-	many
TGCAGTGCTAACTGGGACGGCTCCTACGAGCAGTACTTC	CSANWDGSYEQYF	TRBV20-1	TRBJ2-7	-	many
TGTGCCAGCAGCCCTCACCCGGGACAGGGTCCGGAGACCCAGTACTTC	CASSPHPGQGPETQYF	TRBV9	TRBJ2-5	TRBD1	few
TGTGCCAGCAGCTTAGCGTCGGGACTAGCGGTTGGAGAGCAGTTCTTC	CASSLASGLAVGEQFF	TRBV7-9	TRBJ2-1	TRBD2	many
TGCGCCAGCAGCCAAGGGCAGGGCTCCTACAATGAGCAGTTCTTC	CASSQGQGSYNEQFF	TRBV27	TRBJ2-1	-	many
TGTGCCAGCAGTTACTCGACCGGGATGGTGGTTACTGAAGCTTTCTTT	CASSYSTGMVVTEAFF	TRBV6-5	TRBJ1-1	-	few
TGTGCCAGCAGCTTAGTGAAGTCAGAGGCGGGCTATGGCTACACCTTC	CASSLVKSEAGYGYTF	TRBV7-9	TRBJ1-2	-	many
TGTGCCAGCAGTTTATCCCGGGCGGGGGCTCGGAAAGAGACCCAGTACTTC	CASSLSRAGARKETQYF	TRBV27	TRBJ2-5	-	few
TGCAGCGTTGTTGACAGTGCAACTAATGAAAAACTGTTTTTT	CSVVDSATNEKLFF	TRBV29-1	TRBJ1-4	-	many
TGCAGCGCTAACATAGAGACCGGGGAGCTGTTTTTT	CSANIETGELFF	TRBV29-1	TRBJ2-2	-	many
TGCAGTGCTAGAATTCCGGGAACCTACGAGCAGTACTTC	CSARIPGTYEQYF	TRBV20-1	TRBJ2-7	-	few
TGTGCCAGCAGTGAAGAAGCGGGAGGGCCGACTTTTGAGCAGTTCTTC	CASSEEAGGPTFEQFF	TRBV2	TRBJ2-1	TRBD2	-
TGTGCCAGCAGCCAAGTGGACGGAACGTGGTACGAGCAGTACTTC	CASSQVDGTWYEQYF	TRBV4-2	TRBJ2-7	-	-
TGTGCCAGCAGCTCTCCCGAATGGGGCAGCATCCAAGAGACCCAGTACTTC	CASSSPEWGSIQETQYF	TRBV7-9	TRBJ2-5	-	-
TGTGCCAGCAGCCCTCTAAGGGGAGGGCTGTCGGACAATGAGCAGTTCTTC	CASSPLRGGLSDNEQFF	TRBV5-5	TRBJ2-1	TRBD2	many
TGTGCCAGCAGCTTGCAGGGGGCATTGAACACTGAAGCTTTCTTT	CASSLQGALNTEAFF	TRBV5-6	TRBJ1-1	TRBD1	-
TGTGCCAGCAGTTTCGGCCGGGACGAGGCAGCGGAGAGGTCTGGAAACACCATATATTTT	CASSFGRDEAAERSGNTIYF	TRBV27	TRBJ1-3	-	-
TGTGCCAGCAGCCCGCGGACTAGCGGGGAAGAGACCCAGTACTTC	CASSPRTSGEETQYF	TRBV11-1	TRBJ2-5	TRBD2	-
TGTGCCACCAGCAGATTGGGTGAGCAGTTCTTC	CATSRLGEQFF	TRBV15	TRBJ2-1	-	few
TGTGCCTGGGAGGAGGCCTTCTATCAGCCCCAGCATTTT	CAWEEAFYQPQHF	TRBV30	TRBJ1-5	-	-
TGCGCCAGCAGCCAAGATTCGTCGGGGACTAGCACAGATACGCAGTATTTT	CASSQDSSGTSTDTQYF	TRBV4-1	TRBJ2-3	-	many
TGTGCCAGCAGCCCGACCCGAGGGTCCGGGGAGCTGTTTTTT	CASSPTRGSGELFF	TRBV6-1	TRBJ2-2	-	-
TGCAGTGCTAGAGATCGAAGCGGGGGAAGCTCCTACAATGAGCAGTTCTTC	CSARDRSGGSSYNEQFF	TRBV20-1	TRBJ2-1	TRBD2	-
TGCGCCAGCAGCTTTCGTTCAGGGGGAGAGCTGTTTTTT	CASSFRSGGELFF	TRBV5-1	TRBJ2-2	TRBD1	many
TGTGCCAGCAGTGCAACGGGACGGTACGAGCAGTACTTC	CASSATGRYEQYF	TRBV6-1	TRBJ2-7	-	-